These 30 T cell receptor beta chains were sequenced from one sample in a study of somatic mutations in cytotoxic T cells in rheumatoid arthritis. Repertoires were generated with immunoSEQ multiplex PCR, while TCRdb's copy carries only in-frame clones and drops some. This repertoire shows roughly 4,000 clones, approximately 93% found once; its top ten account for 7.5% to 9.5%. The material sequenced was CD8+ T cells sorted from blood. The source of these receptors is a woman aged 60-75 years with rheumatoid arthritis.

The chain carries TRBV13 and TRBJ1-1, with a weak D call TRBD1 (5 bases). This CDR3 spans 15 amino acids. V lost 7 bases and J 4 bases, leaving 19 bases between the germline ends. The germline CDR1 and CDR2 sequences are PRHDT and FYEKMQ (reference sequence). DNA for the CDR3: TGTGCCAGCACACGAATCCTACGGGGGTTCACTGAAGCTTTCTTT. Its translation is CASTRILRGFTEAFF.

V gene TRBV6-5 combines with J gene TRBJ2-7, with a tentative D call TRBD1 (6 bases). Per germline, CDR1 MNHEY and CDR2 SVGAGI. The CDR3 is 13 residues long. The ends were cut back, 11 bases at V and 4 bases at J, with 18 bases in the middle. The CDR3 sequence: CASRKGELYEQYF. CDR3 in DNA: TGTGCCTCGAGGAAGGGGGAGCTTTACGAGCAGTACTTC.

The V call is TRBV11-2, the J call TRBJ2-1; 12 nucleotides agree with TRBD2. Germline-derived CDR1 and CDR2 are SGHAT and FQNNGV. V was clipped by 1 base and J by 12 bases; unmatched bases: 13. CDR3 length: 17 amino acids. The CDR3 DNA is TGTGCCAGCAGCTTAGCGCCCGGACTAGCGGGGCAACATGGGCAGTTCTTC. This translates into CASSLAPGLAGQHGQFF.

The V and J genes are TRBV6-1 and TRBJ2-7; 9 bases match TRBD2. There are 17 residues in the CDR3. V was clipped by 1 base and J by 6 bases; unmatched bases: 13. The germline gives CDR1 MNHNS, CDR2 SASEGT. This CDR3 reads CASSEEVAGALQGEQYV. The CDR3, as DNA: TGTGCCAGCAGTGAAGAAGTAGCGGGGGCTCTACAGGGCGAGCAGTACGTC.

This chain links TRBV28 with TRBJ2-5, with D perhaps TRBD1 (6 bases). The CDR3 is 15 amino acids. Germline V CDR1 and CDR2: MDHEN, SYDVKM. The ends were cut back, 9 bases at V and 5 bases at J, with 22 bases in the middle. The CDR3 sequence: CASSASRGLGETQYF. CDR3 nucleotide sequence: TGTGCCAGTAGCGCATCCAGGGGCTTGGGGGAGACCCAGTACTTC.

The chain recombines TRBV14 with TRBJ2-5, with unresolved D. The germline V gene has CDR1 SGHDN and CDR2 FVKESK. V lost 2 bases to trimming and J lost 3 bases, with 7 bases between them. This CDR3 comprises 13 residues. The CDR3 region has the DNA TGTGCCAGCAGCCAACACACTAAAGAGACCCAGTACTTC. Encoded protein: CASSQHTKETQYF.

The V and J genes are TRBV7-6 and TRBJ2-1; a weak D match, TRBD2 (6 bases). With 1 base removed from V and 3 bases from J, the gap between germline ends came to 10 bases. The germline V gene has CDR1 SGHVS and CDR2 FNYEAQ. The CDR3 consists of 15 residues. Here the CDR3 reads CASSLVPGDYNEQFF. CDR3 bases: TGTGCCAGCAGCTTAGTTCCGGGGGACTACAATGAGCAGTTCTTC.

V usage is TRBV11-3 and J usage is TRBJ2-3; possibly TRBD2 for D (6 bases). Deletions cut 5 bases from V and 5 bases from J, with 11 bases between. CDR3 length: 13 amino acids. The germline CDR1 and CDR2 sequences are SGHNT and YENEEA. CDR3 residues: CASSADYRDTQYF. Here the CDR3 DNA reads TGTGCCAGCAGCGCGGACTATCGAGATACGCAGTATTTT. Full variable domain (remainder filled in from reference TRBV11-3 and TRBJ2-3): EAGVVQSPRYKIIEKKQPVAFWCNPISGHNTLYWYLQNLGQGPELLIRYENEEAVDDSQLPKDRFSAERLKGVDSTLKIQPAELGDSAVYLCASSADYRDTQYFGPGTRLTVL.

V is TRBV6-6 and J is TRBJ1-6, with 9 bases aligning to TRBD1. The CDR3 extends over 15 amino acids. From germline, CDR1 is MNHNY and CDR2 SVGAGI (reference sequence). Trimming took 2 bases from V and 14 from J; bases not matched to a gene: 10. Here the CDR3 DNA reads TGTGCCAGCAGTTACCCGGGACAGGGCATCTCATCCCTCCACTTT. Its protein is CASSYPGQGISSLHF.

This chain uses TRBV19 with TRBJ2-1, with TRBD2 matching over 11 bases. Per germline, CDR1 LNHDA and CDR2 SQIVND (reference sequence). The V and J ends lost 3 bases and 4 bases, in that order; junction bases with no gene match: 5. This CDR3 spans 16 amino acids. CDR3 residues: CASSISGTSGYNEQFF. The CDR3 region has the DNA TGTGCCAGTAGTATTTCCGGGACTAGCGGTTACAATGAGCAGTTCTTC.

This sequence joins TRBV7-2 and TRBJ2-3; 7 nucleotides align to TRBD1. Germline lookup yields CDR1 SGHTA and CDR2 FQGNSA. The CDR3 length is 15 residues. V gave up 5 bases and J gave up 3 bases; unmatched junction bases: 8. The CDR3 coding sequence is TGTGCCAGCAGCCCACTCCCCAGGGGGACAGATACGCAGTATTTT. Its translation: CASSPLPRGTDTQYF.

CDR3 DNA: TGTGCCAGCAGCCAGGGGGGTGGCTACACCTTC. It encodes CASSQGGGYTF. This sequence joins TRBV11-3 and TRBJ1-2, with 7 nucleotides matching TRBD1. CDR1 SGHNT and CDR2 YENEEA come from the germline V gene. V was pared by 5 bases and J by 7 bases, with 1 base of the junction left unmatched. The CDR3 runs 11 residues.

J is TRBJ2-1 and V is TRBV7-8; 7 bases line up with TRBD2. Germline assignment: CDR1 SGHVS and CDR2 FQNEAQ. Unmatched junction bases numbered 2, after V lost 5 bases and J lost 10 bases. This CDR3 comprises 11 residues. The CDR3 spells CASSPGLEQFF. CDR3 in DNA: TGTGCCAGCAGCCCGGGACTAGAGCAGTTCTTC. The whole variable domain, remainder taken from reference TRBV7-8 and TRBJ2-1, is GAGVSQSPRYKVAKRGQDVALRCDPISGHVSLFWYQQALGQGPEFLTYFQNEAQLDKSGLPSDRFFAERPEGSVSTLKIQRTQQEDSAVYLCASSPGLEQFFGPGTRLTVL.

The chain has TRBV5-8 and TRBJ1-1, with D perhaps TRBD1 (6 bases). CDR3 length equals 14 residues. V was pared by 0 bases and J by 5 bases, with 11 bases between. Per germline, CDR1 SGHTS and CDR2 YDEGEE. In DNA form, the CDR3 reads TGTGCCAGCAGCTTGGGTCAGGGGTTTACTGAAGCTTTCTTT. This codes for CASSLGQGFTEAFF.

V and J are TRBV6-1 and TRBJ1-5; D is unclear. This CDR3 is 13 amino acids long. CDR1 is MNHNS, CDR2 SASEGT, per germline. The V end was cut by 5 bases, the J end by 4 bases, with 9 bases between. The DNA of the CDR3 is TGTGCCAGCAGTCTAAGCAGGAATCAGCCCCAGCATTTT. Translation gives CASSLSRNQPQHF.

V gene TRBV10-1 combines with J gene TRBJ1-2; 11 positions agree with TRBD1. The CDR3 has 14 residues. The V gene's germline CDR1 is WNHNN and CDR2 SYGVQD (reference sequence). Unmatched junction bases numbered 5, after V lost 6 bases and J lost 5 bases. This CDR3 is CASSSDRGPYGYTF. The CDR3 DNA is TGCGCCAGCAGCTCGGACAGGGGGCCTTATGGCTACACCTTC.

V is TRBV4-1 and J is TRBJ2-2, with TRBD1 as a possible D gene (6 bases). V was shortened by 10 bases and J by 1 base, with 10 bases between the two germline ends. The CDR3 has 13 amino acids. Germline CDR1 is MGHRA and CDR2 is YSYEKL. The CDR3 reads CATGTRNTGELFF. The CDR3 DNA sequence: TGCGCCACCGGGACACGGAACACCGGGGAGCTGTTTTTT.

The chain joins TRBV18 to TRBJ2-3; a possible D gene is TRBD2 (7 bases). V was trimmed by 2 bases and J by 4 bases, leaving 10 bases between them. The CDR3 sequence is 14 residues long. Germline values: CDR1 KGHSH, CDR2 LQKENI. The CDR3 here is CASSPGGAADTQYF. As DNA, the CDR3 is TGTGCCAGCTCACCAGGGGGGGCAGCAGATACGCAGTATTTT.

The count of this clone is one. The chain is built from TRBV5-4 and TRBJ2-3; 11 bases align to TRBD1. This CDR3 is built from 16 residues. With 3 bases clipped from V and 7 bases from J, the junction kept 10 bases outside the gene matches. In germline, CDR1 is SGHNT, CDR2 YYREEE (reference sequence). CDR3 nucleotide sequence: TGTGCCAGCAGCTCACAAATAGGACAGGGGGCTTATACGCAGTATTTT. This gives the protein CASSSQIGQGAYTQYF.

The chain uses TRBV19 and TRBJ2-7; D possibly corresponds to TRBD2 (7 bases). The germline V and J ends were trimmed by 11 bases and 5 bases, with 16 bases remaining between them. CDR1 and CDR2 from the germline V gene are LNHDA and SQIVND (reference sequence). The CDR3 has 12 amino acids. CDR3 sequence (DNA): TGTGCCTCCAGGGGAGGGTACCACGAGCAGTACTTC. Translating it yields CASRGGYHEQYF.

About this clone itself: The sample has other DNA sequences that encode this CDR3 too. This chain uses TRBV5-8 with TRBJ2-7; tentatively, D is TRBD1 (5 bases). The CDR3 is 16 amino acids. The germline V gene has CDR1 SGHTS and CDR2 YDEGEE. V was trimmed by 0 bases and J by 4 bases, leaving 17 bases between them. CDR3 sequence reads: CASSLVDGRGRYEQYV. Here the CDR3 DNA reads TGTGCCAGCAGCTTGGTAGATGGTAGGGGTCGGTACGAGCAGTACGTC.

The J gene is TRBJ1-2, the V gene TRBV2; tentative D call: TRBD1 (5 bases). Germline values: CDR1 SNHLY, CDR2 FYNNEI. CDR3 length: 18 amino acids. Trimming left V 4 bases short and J 6 bases short, with 27 bases between. CDR3: CASSVRGLAREGLDGYTF. The CDR3 region has the DNA TGTGCCAGCAGTGTTAGGGGATTAGCTAGGGAAGGTCTCGATGGCTACACCTTC.

The gene calls are TRBV10-1 and TRBJ1-1; the D gene is possibly TRBD1 (5 bases). The V gene lost 2 bases and the J gene lost 4 bases, with 14 bases spanning the gap. The germline V gene encodes CDR1 WNHNN and CDR2 SYGVQD (reference sequence). The CDR3 totals 15 residues. In DNA form, the CDR3 reads TGCGCCAGCAGTGAGCTTAAGGGAGGGGTCACTGAAGCTTTCTTT. Protein product: CASSELKGGVTEAFF.

V gene TRBV6-6 combines with J gene TRBJ2-5, with 10 bases matching TRBD2. Germline CDR1 is MNHNY and CDR2 is SVGAGI (reference sequence). J lost 5 bases, V lost 6 bases, and 6 bases had no gene match. The CDR3 totals 14 residues. CDR3 bases: TGTGCCAGCAGGAAGCGGGAGGGCCAGGAGACCCAGTACTTC. It encodes CASRKREGQETQYF.

The chain links TRBV18 to TRBJ1-2; a weak D match, TRBD1 (6 bases). CDR1 and CDR2 (germline): KGHSH, LQKENI. The germline V and J ends were trimmed by 1 base and 1 base, with 10 bases remaining between them. The CDR3 has 15 amino acids. The CDR3 DNA sequence: TGTGCCAGCTCACCACTCTGGACAGATAACTATGGCTACACCTTC. Encoded protein: CASSPLWTDNYGYTF.

Only a few counts were recorded for this clone. This specimen includes other DNA sequences encoding the same CDR3. This chain connects TRBV5-1 to TRBJ1-1; 8 bases fit TRBD1. The V gene's germline CDR1 is SGHRS and CDR2 YFSETQ. The CDR3 is 14 residues long. V trimming: 1 base; J trimming: 4 bases; junction bases outside the gene matches: 3. CDR3 sequence: CASSLQGAGTEAFF. CDR3 DNA: TGCGCCAGCAGCTTGCAGGGGGCAGGCACTGAAGCTTTCTTT.

The V and J genes are TRBV6-1 and TRBJ2-7, with TRBD1 matching 9 bases. CDR1 is MNHNS, CDR2 SASEGT, per germline. V shed 8 bases, J shed 7 bases, and the junction held 12 bases outside the gene matches. This CDR3 is 14 amino acids long. The CDR3 nucleotides read TGTGCCAGCGGGCCTAGACAGGGGGTGGGAGAGCAGTACTTC. Residues: CASGPRQGVGEQYF.

V and J are TRBV29-1 and TRBJ2-1, with TRBD1 as a possible D gene (5 bases). This CDR3 spans 16 amino acids. Germline V CDR1 and CDR2: SQVTM, ANQGSEA. Trimming cost V 0 bases and J 0 bases, with 12 bases left between them. The CDR3 region has the DNA TGCAGCGTTGAAGATGGGGCAGCTAGCTCCTACAATGAGCAGTTCTTC. It is translated as CSVEDGAASSYNEQFF.

This clone has more than one count but fewer than ten. The genes are TRBV9 and TRBJ2-2, with D possibly matching TRBD2 (5 bases). Trimming took 0 bases from V and 4 from J, leaving 10 bases between them. Germline V CDR1 and CDR2: SGDLS, YYNGEE. The CDR3 contains 15 residues. The CDR3 sequence is CASSVGGGPTGELFF. The CDR3 DNA sequence: TGTGCCAGCAGCGTAGGCGGAGGCCCCACCGGGGAGCTGTTTTTT.

The V call is TRBV5-8, the J call TRBJ2-1; 11 nucleotides line up with TRBD2. With V trimmed by 2 bases and J by 5 bases, 3 bases remained unmatched. The CDR3 spans 15 residues. Looked up from germline, CDR1 is SGHTS and CDR2 is YDEGEE. CDR3 in amino acids: CASSFGGLADNEQFF. The DNA for the CDR3 is TGTGCCAGCAGCTTCGGGGGACTAGCGGACAATGAGCAGTTCTTC.